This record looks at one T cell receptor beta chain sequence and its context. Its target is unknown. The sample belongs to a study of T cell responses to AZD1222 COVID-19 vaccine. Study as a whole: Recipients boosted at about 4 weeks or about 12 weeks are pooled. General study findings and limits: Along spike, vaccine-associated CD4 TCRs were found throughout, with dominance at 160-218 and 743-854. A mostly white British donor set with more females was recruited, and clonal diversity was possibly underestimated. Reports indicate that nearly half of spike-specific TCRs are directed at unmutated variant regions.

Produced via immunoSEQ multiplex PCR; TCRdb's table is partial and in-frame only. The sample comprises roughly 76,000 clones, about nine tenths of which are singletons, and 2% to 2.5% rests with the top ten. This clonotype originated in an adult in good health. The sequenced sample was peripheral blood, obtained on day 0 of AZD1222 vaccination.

In DNA, the CDR3 is TGTGCCAGCAGCCCCCCGGGACAGCGGGGTGAAAAACTGTTTTTT. It specifies CASSPPGQRGEKLFF. The J gene is TRBJ1-4, the V gene TRBV5-4; 7 nucleotides match TRBD1. Germline V CDR1 and CDR2: SGHNT, YYREEE (reference sequence). Unmatched junction bases numbered 10, after V lost 4 bases and J lost 7 bases. The CDR3 covers 15 residues.